A single sample gave rise to the 19 T cell receptor beta chains below, sequenced in a study of blood T cell repertoires in COVID-19. Sequencing used immunoSEQ multiplex PCR; TCRdb keeps in-frame clones, though not all of them. The sample holds approximately 210,000 clones, 70% to 90% seen once. Sequencing used peripheral blood. These receptor sequences come from a man aged 18 to 29 with active or convalescent COVID-19.

This clone was recorded a few times. This chain uses TRBV28 with TRBJ1-1; weak D call: TRBD1 (5 bases). Trimming stripped 8 bases from V and 2 bases from J, with 15 bases between. Germline V lookup: CDR1 MDHEN, CDR2 SYDVKM. The CDR3 extends over 14 amino acids. The CDR3 bases are TGTGCCAGCCGACCGGGGGATTTCAACACTGAAGCTTTCTTT. It yields the protein CASRPGDFNTEAFF.

This sequence joins TRBV7-9 and TRBJ1-1; D is unclear. The CDR3 is 13 residues long. V was cut by 3 bases and J by 5 bases, with 10 bases left in between. The V gene's germline CDR1 is SEHNR and CDR2 FQNEAQ (reference sequence). This CDR3 reads CASSFGGGTEAFF. CDR3 nucleotide sequence: TGTGCCAGCAGCTTCGGTGGAGGAACTGAAGCTTTCTTT.

V is TRBV9 and J is TRBJ1-2; 9 positions agree with TRBD1. Germline V gene lookup returns CDR1 SGDLS and CDR2 YYNGEE. With V trimmed by 0 bases and J by 5 bases, 5 bases remained unmatched. This CDR3 is built from 15 residues. The CDR3 reads CASSVGSQGAYGYTF. CDR3 DNA: TGTGCCAGCAGCGTAGGATCACAGGGGGCATATGGCTACACCTTC. Variable domain in full (rest from reference TRBV9 and TRBJ1-2): DSGVTQTPKHLITATGQRVTLRCSPRSGDLSVYWYQQSLDQGLQFLIQYYNGEERAKGNILERFSAQQFPDLHSELNLSSLELGDSALYFCASSVGSQGAYGYTFGSGTRLTVV.

V usage is TRBV19 and J usage is TRBJ2-1, with 7 bases identical to TRBD2. J was trimmed by 6 bases and V by 5 bases; bases with no gene match: 1. The CDR3 is 12 residues long. CDR1 and CDR2 (germline): LNHDA, SQIVND (reference sequence). CDR3 loop: CASSPGGNEQFF. CDR3 coding DNA: TGTGCCAGTAGTCCGGGAGGCAATGAGCAGTTCTTC.

This clone came up many times. V usage is TRBV13 and J usage is TRBJ2-1, with TRBD1 matching over 8 bases. In germline, CDR1 is PRHDT, CDR2 FYEKMQ (reference sequence). This CDR3 comprises 17 residues. With 6 bases clipped from V and 3 bases from J, the junction kept 13 bases outside the gene matches. CDR3 DNA sequence: TGTGCCAGCAGACGAAGGTCTCTGACAGGGGACTACAATGAGCAGTTCTTC. Translating gives CASRRRSLTGDYNEQFF.

CDR3 DNA sequence: TGCGCCAGCAGCCCGCGGGACAGGATGAACACTGAAGCTTTCTTT. Translation gives CASSPRDRMNTEAFF. The chain combines TRBV4-1 with TRBJ1-1; 8 bases are a match to TRBD1. The V and J ends lost 4 bases and 0 bases, in that order; junction bases with no gene match: 4. The CDR3 has 15 amino acids. Germline CDR1 and CDR2: MGHRA and YSYEKL.

The V and J genes are TRBV7-9 and TRBJ1-5, with D uncertain. V was cut by 1 base and J by 2 bases, with 9 bases left in between. Germline lookup yields CDR1 SEHNR and CDR2 FQNEAQ (reference sequence). The CDR3 consists of 15 residues. The CDR3 here is CASSLGSPGNQPQHF. The DNA of the CDR3 is TGTGCCAGCAGCTTAGGAAGCCCGGGCAATCAGCCCCAGCATTTT.

The V call is TRBV15, the J call TRBJ1-6, with D maybe TRBD1 (6 bases). Trimming left V 3 bases short and J 7 bases short, with 13 bases between. Germline V CDR1 and CDR2: LNHNV, YYDKDF (reference sequence). The CDR3 consists of 15 residues. The CDR3 nucleotides read TGTGCCACCAGCAGGGCGGCAGGGGAAAATTCACCCCTCCACTTT. Encoded protein: CATSRAAGENSPLHF.

This clone was counted a single time. The V and J genes are TRBV5-1 and TRBJ2-5, with TRBD2 identical over 13 bases. This CDR3 has 16 residues. Germline CDR1 is SGHRS and CDR2 is YFSETQ. J gave up 2 bases and V 4 bases, and 5 bases lay outside the gene matches. Here the CDR3 DNA reads TGCGCCAGCAGCCTAAGGACTAGCGGGAGTCAAGAGACCCAGTACTTC. Protein sequence: CASSLRTSGSQETQYF.

The rearrangement uses TRBV11-2 and TRBJ2-7, with D tentatively TRBD1 (5 bases). Trimming removed 8 bases at V and 1 base at J, with 9 bases between. The CDR3 spans 12 residues. Per the germline V gene, CDR1 is SGHAT and CDR2 is FQNNGV. DNA of the CDR3: TGTGCCAGCGGCCCAGGGTCCTACGAGCAGTACTTC. Its protein is CASGPGSYEQYF.

This clone was detected only once. V is TRBV5-5 and J is TRBJ1-5; D call uncertain. V lost 0 bases, J lost 1 base, and 11 bases lay in between. The CDR3 has 16 amino acids. Germline CDR1 is SGHKS and CDR2 is YYEKEE (reference sequence). CDR3 coding DNA: TGTGCCAGCAGCTTGGATGGCGGCCTGAGCAATCAGCCCCAGCATTTT. Translation: CASSLDGGLSNQPQHF.

The V gene is TRBV28, the J gene TRBJ2-1; 7 bases match TRBD2. V gave up 6 bases and J gave up 5 bases; unmatched junction bases: 10. Per the germline V gene, CDR1 is MDHEN and CDR2 is SYDVKM. The CDR3 loop spans 15 amino acids. The CDR3 region has the DNA TGTGCCAGCAGACCGACCGGGACTATGAACAATGAGCAGTTCTTC. Its protein is CASRPTGTMNNEQFF. The full variable domain, rest sourced from reference TRBV28 and TRBJ2-1, is DVKVTQSSRYLVKRTGEKVFLECVQDMDHENMFWYRQDPGLGLRLIYFSYDVKMKEKGDIPEGYSVSREKKERFSLILESASTNQTSMYLCASRPTGTMNNEQFFGPGTRLTVL.

This sequence joins TRBV7-3 and TRBJ1-2, with TRBD1 as a possible D gene (5 bases). V lost 2 bases and J lost 4, with 14 bases in between. Germline V lookup: CDR1 SGHTA, CDR2 FQGTGA. CDR3 length: 15 amino acids. The CDR3 spells CASSLEVGALYGYTF. The CDR3 bases are TGTGCCAGCAGCTTAGAGGTTGGGGCCCTCTATGGCTACACCTTC.

In DNA form, the CDR3 reads TGCAGTGGGCTTTGGAATCAGCCCCAGCATTTT. Protein: CSGLWNQPQHF. The J gene is TRBJ1-5, the V gene TRBV20-1; D is ambiguous. Germline assignment: CDR1 DFQATT and CDR2 SNEGSKA (reference sequence). The V and J ends lost 7 bases and 4 bases respectively, with 8 bases between them. The CDR3 extends over 11 amino acids.

The chain has TRBV18 and TRBJ1-1; possible D gene TRBD1, 5 bases. The V gene's germline CDR1 is KGHSH and CDR2 LQKENI. There are 14 residues in the CDR3. V lost 3 bases and J 6 bases, leaving 14 bases between the germline ends. CDR3 protein: CASSPPFGGAEAFF. The CDR3 nucleotides read TGTGCCAGCTCACCGCCCTTCGGGGGGGCTGAAGCTTTCTTT. The full variable domain, completed using reference TRBV18 and TRBJ1-1, is NAGVMQNPRHLVRRRGQEARLRCSPMKGHSHVYWYRQLPEEGLKFMVYLQKENIIDESGMPKERFSAEFPKEGPSILRIQQVVRGDSAAYFCASSPPFGGAEAFFGQGTRLTVV.

The chain carries TRBV18 and TRBJ1-2; D perhaps matches TRBD1 (6 bases). V was trimmed by 4 bases and J by 0 bases, leaving 12 bases between them. Germline V gene lookup returns CDR1 KGHSH and CDR2 LQKENI. There are 15 residues in the CDR3. The CDR3 spells CASSRRQVSNYGYTF. CDR3 nucleotide sequence: TGTGCCAGCTCACGTCGACAGGTCTCTAACTATGGCTACACCTTC. Full variable domain (outside the CDR3, taken from reference TRBV18 and TRBJ1-2): NAGVMQNPRHLVRRRGQEARLRCSPMKGHSHVYWYRQLPEEGLKFMVYLQKENIIDESGMPKERFSAEFPKEGPSILRIQQVVRGDSAAYFCASSRRQVSNYGYTFGSGTRLTVV.

This clone was observed a single time. The chain recombines TRBV11-2 with TRBJ2-1; D perhaps matches TRBD2 (6 bases). The V gene lost 0 bases and the J gene lost 12 bases, with 18 bases spanning the gap. Germline assignment: CDR1 SGHAT and CDR2 FQNNGV. CDR3 length equals 15 residues. The CDR3 reads CASSLEVVTGTAQFF. CDR3 nucleotides: TGTGCCAGCAGCTTAGAAGTTGTAACCGGGACTGCGCAGTTCTTC.

This chain uses TRBV3-1 (or the pseudogene TRBV3-2) with TRBJ1-5; D is unclear. Germline V gene sequence: CDR1 LGHDT, CDR2 YNNKEL (reference sequence). Trimming removed 0 bases from V and 5 bases from J, with 8 bases in between. The CDR3 sequence is 14 residues long. The CDR3 coding sequence is TGTGCCAGCAGCCAAGATGCCCGGGATCAGCCCCAGCATTTT. Encoded protein: CASSQDARDQPQHF.

The chain recombines TRBV11-2 with TRBJ2-7; 7 bases fit TRBD2. V was pared by 4 bases and J by 2 bases, with 8 bases of the junction left unmatched. This CDR3 comprises 15 residues. The V gene's germline CDR1 is SGHAT and CDR2 FQNNGV. The CDR3 here is CASSYDWGGAYEQYF. Written as DNA, the CDR3 is TGTGCCAGCAGCTATGACTGGGGGGGGGCCTACGAGCAGTACTTC.